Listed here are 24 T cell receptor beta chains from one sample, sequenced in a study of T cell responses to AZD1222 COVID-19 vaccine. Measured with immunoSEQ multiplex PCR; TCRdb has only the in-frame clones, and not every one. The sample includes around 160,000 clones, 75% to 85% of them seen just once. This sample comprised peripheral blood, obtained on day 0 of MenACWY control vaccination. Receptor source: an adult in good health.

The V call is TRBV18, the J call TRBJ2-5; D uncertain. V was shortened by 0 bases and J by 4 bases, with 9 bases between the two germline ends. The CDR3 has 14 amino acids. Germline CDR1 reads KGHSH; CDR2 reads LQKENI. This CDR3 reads CASSPPTRRETQYF. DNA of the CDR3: TGTGCCAGCTCACCACCAACCCGGCGAGAGACCCAGTACTTC.

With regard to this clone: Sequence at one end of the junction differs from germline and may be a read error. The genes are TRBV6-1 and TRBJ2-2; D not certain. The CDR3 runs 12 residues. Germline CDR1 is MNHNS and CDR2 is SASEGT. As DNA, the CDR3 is TGTGCCAGCAGGGAAGGTCCCGGGGAGCTGTTTTTT. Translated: CASREGPGELFF.

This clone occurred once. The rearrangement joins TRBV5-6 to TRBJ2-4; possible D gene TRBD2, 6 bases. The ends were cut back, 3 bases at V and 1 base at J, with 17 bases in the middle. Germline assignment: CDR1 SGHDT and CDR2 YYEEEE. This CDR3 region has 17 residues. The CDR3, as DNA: TGTGCCAGCAGCTCCCCACGTGGTGGAGGGGCCAAAAACATTCAGTACTTC. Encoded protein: CASSSPRGGGAKNIQYF.

The CDR3 DNA follows: TGTGCCAGCGCCTCCAGCCGGGGGAAAGAAGAGACCCAGTACTTC. Translating gives CASASSRGKEETQYF. The V gene is TRBV2, the J gene TRBJ2-5; D is possibly TRBD2 (6 bases). Trimming left V 8 bases short and J 3 bases short, with 19 bases between. The CDR3 contains 15 residues. CDR1 is SNHLY and CDR2 is FYNNEI in the germline V gene.

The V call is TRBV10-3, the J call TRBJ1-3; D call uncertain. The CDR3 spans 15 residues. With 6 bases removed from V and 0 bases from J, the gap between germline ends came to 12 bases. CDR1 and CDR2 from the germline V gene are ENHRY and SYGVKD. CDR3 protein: CAISLDGSSGNTIYF. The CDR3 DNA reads TGTGCCATCAGCCTGGACGGAAGCTCTGGAAACACCATATATTTT.

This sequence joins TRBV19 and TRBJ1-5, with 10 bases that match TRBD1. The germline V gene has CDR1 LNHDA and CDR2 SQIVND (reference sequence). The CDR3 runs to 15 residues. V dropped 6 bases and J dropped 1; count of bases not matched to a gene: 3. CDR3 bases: TGTGCCAGTAGGACAGGGGGCCAAAGCAATCAGCCCCAGCATTTT. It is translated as CASRTGGQSNQPQHF.

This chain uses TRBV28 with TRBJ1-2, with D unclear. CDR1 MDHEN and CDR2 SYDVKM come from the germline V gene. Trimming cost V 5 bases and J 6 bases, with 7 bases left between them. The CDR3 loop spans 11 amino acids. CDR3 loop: CASSHTHGYTF. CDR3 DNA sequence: TGTGCCAGCAGTCACACCCATGGCTACACCTTC.

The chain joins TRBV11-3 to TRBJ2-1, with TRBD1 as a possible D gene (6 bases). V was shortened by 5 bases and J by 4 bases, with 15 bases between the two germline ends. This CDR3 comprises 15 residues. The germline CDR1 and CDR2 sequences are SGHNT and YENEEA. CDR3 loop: CASSPNRATYNEQFF. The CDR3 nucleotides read TGTGCCAGCAGCCCGAACAGGGCTACATACAATGAGCAGTTCTTC.

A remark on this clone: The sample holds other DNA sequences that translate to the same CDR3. The DNA for the CDR3 is TGCGCCAGCAGCTTGTCTGGGACAGGGAACACTGAAGCTTTCTTT. Protein sequence: CASSLSGTGNTEAFF. The rearrangement joins TRBV5-1 to TRBJ1-1, with 8 bases lining up with TRBD1. From germline, CDR1 is SGHRS and CDR2 YFSETQ. The CDR3 is 15 residues long. The V and J ends lost 1 base and 1 base, in that order; junction bases with no gene match: 3. Full variable domain (outside the CDR3, taken from reference TRBV5-1 and TRBJ1-1): KAGVTQTPRYLIKTRGQQVTLSCSPISGHRSVSWYQQTPGQGLQFLFEYFSETQRNKGNFPGRFSGRQFSNSRSEMNVSTLELGDSALYLCASSLSGTGNTEAFFGQGTRLTVV.

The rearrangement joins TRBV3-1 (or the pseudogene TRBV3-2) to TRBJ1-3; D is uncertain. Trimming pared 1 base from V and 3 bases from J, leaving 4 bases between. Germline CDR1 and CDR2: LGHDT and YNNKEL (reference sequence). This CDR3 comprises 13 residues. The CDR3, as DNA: TGTGCCAGCAGCCAAGGTAATGGAAACACCATATATTTT. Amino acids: CASSQGNGNTIYF.

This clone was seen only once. The DNA of the CDR3 is TGTGCCAGCAGCGCTCAGAGAGATGGTGGCTACACCTTC. It yields the protein CASSAQRDGGYTF. The gene calls are TRBV9 and TRBJ1-2; D unclear. This CDR3 has 13 amino acids. Germline CDR1 is SGDLS and CDR2 is YYNGEE. V lost 3 bases, J lost 7 bases, and 13 bases lay in between.

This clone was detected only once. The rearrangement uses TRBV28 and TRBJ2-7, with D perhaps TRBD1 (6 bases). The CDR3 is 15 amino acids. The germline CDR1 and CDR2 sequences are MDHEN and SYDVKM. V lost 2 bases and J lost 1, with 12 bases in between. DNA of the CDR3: TGTGCCAGCAGTTTAGCCCAGGGGCCTTCCTACGAGCAGTACGTC. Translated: CASSLAQGPSYEQYV.

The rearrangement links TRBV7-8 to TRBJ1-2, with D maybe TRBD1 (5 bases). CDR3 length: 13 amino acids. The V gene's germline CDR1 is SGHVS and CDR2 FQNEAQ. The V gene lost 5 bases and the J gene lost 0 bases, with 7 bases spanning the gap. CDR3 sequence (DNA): TGTGCCAGCAGCCAGGACACTAACTATGGCTACACCTTC. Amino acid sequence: CASSQDTNYGYTF.

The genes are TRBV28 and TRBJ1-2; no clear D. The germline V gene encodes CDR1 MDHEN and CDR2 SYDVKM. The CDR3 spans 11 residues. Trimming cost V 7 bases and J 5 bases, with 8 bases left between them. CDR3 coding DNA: TGTGCCAGCACCCAGAAATATGGCTACACCTTC. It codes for CASTQKYGYTF.

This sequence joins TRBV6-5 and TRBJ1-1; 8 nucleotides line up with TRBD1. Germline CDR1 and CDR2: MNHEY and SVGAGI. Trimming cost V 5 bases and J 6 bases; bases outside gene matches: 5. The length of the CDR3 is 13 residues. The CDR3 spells CASSRQGRPEAFF. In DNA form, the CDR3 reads TGTGCCAGCAGTAGACAGGGGAGGCCTGAAGCTTTCTTT.

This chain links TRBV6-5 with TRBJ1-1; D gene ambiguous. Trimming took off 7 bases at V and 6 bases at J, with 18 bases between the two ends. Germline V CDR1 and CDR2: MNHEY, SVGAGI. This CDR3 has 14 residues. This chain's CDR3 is CASIRASSRAEAFF. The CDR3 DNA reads TGTGCCAGCATCCGGGCATCATCACGGGCTGAAGCTTTCTTT.

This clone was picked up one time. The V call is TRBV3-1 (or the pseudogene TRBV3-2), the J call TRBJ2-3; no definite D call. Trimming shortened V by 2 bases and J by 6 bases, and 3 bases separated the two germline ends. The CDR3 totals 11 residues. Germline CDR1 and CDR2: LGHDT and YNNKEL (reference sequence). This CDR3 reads CASSQSDTQYF. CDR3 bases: TGTGCCAGCAGCCAAAGTGATACGCAGTATTTT.

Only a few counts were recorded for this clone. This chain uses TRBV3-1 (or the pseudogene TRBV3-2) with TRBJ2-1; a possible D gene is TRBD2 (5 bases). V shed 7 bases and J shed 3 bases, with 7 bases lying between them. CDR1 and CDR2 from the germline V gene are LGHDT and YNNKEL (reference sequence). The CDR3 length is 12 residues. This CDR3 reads CASTLGYNEQFF. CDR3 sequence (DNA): TGTGCCAGCACACTAGGCTACAATGAGCAGTTCTTC.

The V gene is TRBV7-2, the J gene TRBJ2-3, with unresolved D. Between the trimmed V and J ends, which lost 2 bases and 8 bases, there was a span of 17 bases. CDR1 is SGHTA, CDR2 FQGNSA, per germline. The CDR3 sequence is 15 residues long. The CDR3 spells CASSLIGKANGTQYF. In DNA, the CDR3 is TGTGCCAGCAGCTTAATTGGCAAGGCCAACGGTACGCAGTATTTT.

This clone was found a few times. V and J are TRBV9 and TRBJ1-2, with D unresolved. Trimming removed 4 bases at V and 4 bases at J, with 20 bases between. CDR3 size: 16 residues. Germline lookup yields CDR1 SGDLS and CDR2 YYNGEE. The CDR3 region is CASSRKGGTDFYGYTF. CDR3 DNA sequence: TGTGCCAGCAGCCGCAAGGGAGGAACCGACTTCTATGGCTACACCTTC.

The CDR3 DNA follows: TGTGCCAGCAGGTCCGGGACAGGAGTATACGAGCAGTACGTC. Encoded protein: CASRSGTGVYEQYV. The chain combines TRBV28 with TRBJ2-7; 8 nucleotides align to TRBD1. Germline V gene sequence: CDR1 MDHEN, CDR2 SYDVKM. This CDR3 is 14 amino acids long. V was pared by 6 bases and J by 4 bases, with 8 bases of the junction left unmatched.

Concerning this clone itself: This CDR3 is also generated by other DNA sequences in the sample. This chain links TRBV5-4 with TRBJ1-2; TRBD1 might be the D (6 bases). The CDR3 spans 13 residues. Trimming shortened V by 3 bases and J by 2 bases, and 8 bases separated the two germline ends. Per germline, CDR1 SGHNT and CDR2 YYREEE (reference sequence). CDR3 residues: CASSYTGNYGYTF. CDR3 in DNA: TGTGCCAGCAGCTACACAGGGAACTATGGCTACACCTTC.

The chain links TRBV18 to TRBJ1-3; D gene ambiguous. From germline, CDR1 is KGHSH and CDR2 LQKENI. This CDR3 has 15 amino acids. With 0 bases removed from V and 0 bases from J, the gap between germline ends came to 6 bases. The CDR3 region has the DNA TGTGCCAGCTCACCACCGCAGTTCTCTGGAAACACCATATATTTT. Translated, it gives CASSPPQFSGNTIYF.

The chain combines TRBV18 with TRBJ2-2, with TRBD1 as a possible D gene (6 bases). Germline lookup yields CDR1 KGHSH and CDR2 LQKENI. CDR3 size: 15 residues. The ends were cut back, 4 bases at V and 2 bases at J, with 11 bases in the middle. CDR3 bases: TGTGCCAGCTCACTAGGACAGCAAAACACCGGGGAGCTGTTTTTT. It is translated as CASSLGQQNTGELFF.